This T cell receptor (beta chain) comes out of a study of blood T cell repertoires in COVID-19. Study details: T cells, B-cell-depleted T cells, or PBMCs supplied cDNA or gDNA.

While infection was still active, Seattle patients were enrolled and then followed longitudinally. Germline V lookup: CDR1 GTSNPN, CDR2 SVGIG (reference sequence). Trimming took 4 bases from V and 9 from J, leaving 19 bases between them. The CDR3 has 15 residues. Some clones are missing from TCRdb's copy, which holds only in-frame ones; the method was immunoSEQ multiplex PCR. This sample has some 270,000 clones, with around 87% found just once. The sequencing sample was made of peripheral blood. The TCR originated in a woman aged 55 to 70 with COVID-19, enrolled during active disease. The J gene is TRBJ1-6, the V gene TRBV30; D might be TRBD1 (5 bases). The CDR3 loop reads CAWILPGGAGSPLHF. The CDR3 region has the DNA TGTGCCTGGATCCTCCCCGGAGGGGCAGGTTCACCCCTCCACTTT.